A single sample is the source of the 15 T cell receptor beta chains below, sequenced in a study of blood T cell repertoires in COVID-19. Repertoires were generated with immunoSEQ multiplex PCR, while TCRdb's copy carries only in-frame clones and drops some. Among about 300,000 clones listed, approximately 90% were seen once. The specimen was PBMCs or T cells enriched from blood (not recorded which). The origin of the receptors is a woman aged 18-35 years who had recovered from COVID-19.

The rearrangement uses TRBV18 and TRBJ2-1; TRBD2 aligns across 14 bases. The CDR3 runs 18 residues. Per the germline V gene, CDR1 is KGHSH and CDR2 is LQKENI. J gave up 12 bases and V 3 bases, and 16 bases lay outside the gene matches. This chain's CDR3 is CASSPRGLAGGSGIGQFF. CDR3 DNA: TGTGCCAGCTCACCCCGAGGACTAGCGGGGGGATCGGGGATCGGGCAGTTCTTC.

V is TRBV12-3 or TRBV12-4 and J is TRBJ1-5; unclear D gene. CDR3 length equals 12 residues. The V gene lost 3 bases and the J gene lost 13 bases, with 13 bases spanning the gap. The CDR3 DNA sequence: TGTGCCAGCAGTTTGGTCCGGGTTCCGCAGCATTTT. Protein: CASSLVRVPQHF.

The CDR3 region has the DNA TGCGCCAGCACCCAGGGAGGCGAGCAGTACTTC. Amino acids: CASTQGGEQYF. The gene calls are TRBV23-1 and TRBJ2-7, with D tentatively TRBD2 (6 bases). TRBV23-1 has ORF status, its function being uncertain. V shed 7 bases and J shed 6 bases, with 10 bases lying between them. The CDR3 has 11 residues.

The sample holds one count of this clone. This chain connects TRBV19 to TRBJ2-1; 8 bases fit TRBD2. The CDR3 spans 16 residues. Germline V lookup: CDR1 LNHDA, CDR2 SQIVND (reference sequence). J gave up 0 bases and V 2 bases, and 3 bases lay outside the gene matches. This CDR3 is CASSILSGSSYNEQFF. In DNA, the CDR3 is TGTGCCAGTAGTATACTGAGCGGGAGCTCCTACAATGAGCAGTTCTTC.

In DNA, the CDR3 is TGTGCCATCCAGGTGGGGCCTGGGGCCAACGTCCTGACTTTC. It yields the protein CAIQVGPGANVLTF. The genes are TRBV10-3 and TRBJ2-6, with D possibly being TRBD1 (5 bases). This CDR3 comprises 14 residues. The V gene's germline CDR1 is ENHRY and CDR2 SYGVKD. The V gene lost 8 bases and the J gene lost 2 bases, with 10 bases spanning the gap.

The gene calls are TRBV5-1 and TRBJ2-5; 8 nucleotides align to TRBD1. Unmatched junction bases numbered 13, after V lost 4 bases and J lost 2 bases. The CDR3 is made up of 17 amino acids. Germline loops: CDR1 SGHRS, CDR2 YFSETQ. CDR3 protein: CASSIISGTGLQETQYF. The CDR3 DNA sequence: TGCGCCAGCAGCATCATCTCCGGGACAGGCTTGCAAGAGACCCAGTACTTC.

A note on this clone: Other DNA sequences in this specimen translate into the identical CDR3. The genes are TRBV20-1 and TRBJ1-1; D remains unclear. The CDR3 extends over 13 amino acids. Trimming took off 3 bases at V and 2 bases at J, with 10 bases between the two ends. From germline, CDR1 is DFQATT and CDR2 SNEGSKA (reference sequence). The CDR3 sequence is CSASRGLNTEAFF. CDR3 in DNA: TGCAGTGCTAGTCGGGGTCTTAACACTGAAGCTTTCTTT.

The V and J genes are TRBV7-8 and TRBJ2-1, with D possibly being TRBD1 (5 bases). The V end lost 2 bases, the J end lost 2 bases, and 10 bases lay between the germline ends. The germline V gene encodes CDR1 SGHVS and CDR2 FQNEAQ. The CDR3 is 15 residues long. DNA for the CDR3: TGTGCCAGCAGCTTACAGGGCCGAACCTACAATGAGCAGTTCTTC. Translated: CASSLQGRTYNEQFF.

The rearrangement links TRBV5-5 to TRBJ1-3; a weak D match, TRBD1 (6 bases). Germline CDR1 SGHKS, CDR2 YYEKEE (reference sequence). The CDR3 consists of 15 residues. Trimming took 0 bases from V and 2 from J, leaving 9 bases between them. In DNA, the CDR3 is TGTGCCAGCAGCTTGGGCGGGGGCACTGGAAACACCATATATTTT. As protein: CASSLGGGTGNTIYF.

The gene calls are TRBV3-1 (or the pseudogene TRBV3-2) and TRBJ2-3, with 11 bases identical to TRBD2. The CDR3 is made up of 15 amino acids. The V segment lost 4 bases and the J segment 5 bases; nucleotides outside the gene matches: 5. Germline values: CDR1 LGHDT, CDR2 YNNKEL (reference sequence). CDR3 region: CASSLLAGGEDTQYF. In nucleotides, the CDR3 is TGTGCCAGCAGCCTTCTAGCGGGGGGAGAAGATACGCAGTATTTT.

V and J are TRBV7-8 and TRBJ2-1; a possible D gene is TRBD2 (6 bases). Trimming shortened V by 3 bases and J by 7 bases, and 13 bases separated the two germline ends. Germline V gene data show CDR1 as SGHVS and CDR2 as FQNEAQ. CDR3 size: 14 residues. The CDR3 loop reads CASSFSAGLNEQFF. The CDR3 nucleotides are TGTGCCAGCAGCTTTAGTGCGGGGTTGAATGAGCAGTTCTTC.

V and J are TRBV28 and TRBJ1-5; perhaps TRBD1 as D (5 bases). The CDR3 is made up of 17 amino acids. V was trimmed by 6 bases and J by 2 bases, leaving 20 bases between them. Germline V gene data show CDR1 as MDHEN and CDR2 as SYDVKM. CDR3 DNA: TGTGCCAGCAGAGCGGGGGTAGGCGCCCGAGGCAATCAGCCCCAGCATTTT. Translating it yields CASRAGVGARGNQPQHF.

The chain recombines TRBV4-1 with TRBJ1-1; possible D gene TRBD1, 5 bases. CDR1 and CDR2 from the germline V gene are MGHRA and YSYEKL. Trimming removed 0 bases at V and 9 bases at J, with 17 bases between. CDR3 length: 15 amino acids. The CDR3 nucleotides are TGCGCCAGCAGCCAAGATAGGTCCCCGGGACTTAAAGCTTTCTTT. Residues: CASSQDRSPGLKAFF.

V gene TRBV18 combines with J gene TRBJ1-1; the match to TRBD1 covers 7 bases. From germline, CDR1 is KGHSH and CDR2 LQKENI. This CDR3 spans 13 amino acids. Trimming removed 5 bases from V and 2 bases from J; junction bases left unmatched: 2. The DNA of the CDR3 is TGTGCCAGCTCATGGACAGGCAACACTGAAGCTTTCTTT. Its translation: CASSWTGNTEAFF.

This rearrangement joins TRBV3-1 (or the pseudogene TRBV3-2) to TRBJ1-1; D possibly corresponds to TRBD1 (5 bases). This CDR3 has 12 residues. Per the germline V gene, CDR1 is LGHDT and CDR2 is YNNKEL (reference sequence). V was trimmed by 2 bases and J by 7 bases, leaving 8 bases between them. The CDR3 protein is CASSQWGGEAFF. The DNA for the CDR3 is TGTGCCAGCAGCCAATGGGGGGGTGAAGCTTTCTTT.